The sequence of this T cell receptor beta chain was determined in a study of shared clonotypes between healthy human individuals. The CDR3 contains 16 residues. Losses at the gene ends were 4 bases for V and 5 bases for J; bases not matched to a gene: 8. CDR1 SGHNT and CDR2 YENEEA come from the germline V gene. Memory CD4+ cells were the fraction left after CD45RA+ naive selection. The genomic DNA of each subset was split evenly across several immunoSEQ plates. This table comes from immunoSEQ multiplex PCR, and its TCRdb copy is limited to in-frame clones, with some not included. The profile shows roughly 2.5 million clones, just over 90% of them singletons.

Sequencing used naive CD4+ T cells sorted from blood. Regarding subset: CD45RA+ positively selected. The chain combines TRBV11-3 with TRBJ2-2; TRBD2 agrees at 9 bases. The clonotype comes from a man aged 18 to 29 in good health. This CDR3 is CASSSPTSGETGELFF. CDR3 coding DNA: TGTGCCAGCAGCTCACCGACTAGCGGCGAAACCGGGGAGCTGTTTTTT.